This TCR beta chain was captured by sequencing in a study of vaccination and CD4 T cells after COVID-19. Study-level background: The authors exposed cells to overlapping spike peptides derived from SARS-CoV-2, HCoV-NL63, HCoV-OC43 and HCoV-229E. General study findings and limits: Spike mono-reactivity applied to 304 of 307 vaccine-specific clones detected in convalescent patients.

By share, this clonotype ranks as large. Its antigen is unidentified. The ends lost 6 bases at V and 0 bases at J; junction bases unmatched: 11. The CDR3 has 16 residues. The germline V gene encodes CDR1 MNHNS and CDR2 SASEGT. CD4+ T cells that had been cultured provided DNA sequenced with the Oncomine TCR Beta short-read assay. Each CDR3 protein gets one entry after TCRdb re-called the PCR reads with MiXCR. The profile shows several hundred distinct CDR3 sequences, approximately 7.5% of them singletons. Treatment in this sample: 10-day PBMC culture with coronavirus spike peptide pools or control peptides (ViraFEST assay). CD4+ T-cell collection from the unexposed donor predated the COVID-19 pandemic (2011-2018).

Sequencing was done on a sample of CD4+ T cells from blood, cultured in vitro. The chain employs TRBV6-1 and TRBJ2-7; 7 bases agree with TRBD1. The sequence was collected from a human donor in good health. The CDR3 loop reads CASRPPRDRSSYEQYF. In DNA form, the CDR3 reads TGTGCCAGCAGGCCCCCCCGGGACAGAAGCTCCTACGAGCAGTACTTC.